Shown below are 8 T cell receptor beta chains from a single sample sequenced in a study of tumor-infiltrating lymphocytes in localized non-small cell lung cancer. The data were produced by immunoSEQ multiplex PCR, yet TCRdb's version contains in-frame clones alone and is incomplete. The repertoire holds 15,000 to 20,000 clones, with around 74% as singletons. Sequencing input: lung tumor tissue. These receptors all come from a human donor with non-small cell lung cancer.

Concerning this clone itself: At one end the junction does not follow the germline gene, possibly because of a read error. The same CDR3 is also encoded by other DNA sequences in this sample. The V and J genes are TRBV6-1 and TRBJ1-5; D remains unclear. The CDR3 contains 14 residues. Per the germline V gene, CDR1 is MNHNS and CDR2 is SASEGT. DNA for the CDR3: TGTGCCAGCAGCGAAGGATATAGCAATCAGCCCCAGCATTTT. Translating it yields CASSEGYSNQPQHF.

V and J are TRBV5-4 and TRBJ1-3; D gene uncertain. Trimming removed 4 bases from V and 4 bases from J, with 15 bases in between. The V gene's germline CDR1 is SGHNT and CDR2 YYREEE (reference sequence). The CDR3 covers 15 residues. The CDR3 loop reads CASSPDAGRGNTIYF. CDR3 bases: TGTGCCAGCAGCCCCGACGCGGGAAGAGGAAACACCATATATTTT.

V is TRBV19 and J is TRBJ1-6, with D possibly matching TRBD1 (5 bases). V lost 10 bases to trimming and J lost 5 bases, with 15 bases between them. The CDR3 is made up of 14 amino acids. Germline V CDR1 and CDR2: LNHDA, SQIVND (reference sequence). In nucleotides, the CDR3 is TGTGCCACTCAACGACAGAGGAATAATTCACCCCTCCACTTT. This translates into CATQRQRNNSPLHF.

The CDR3 region is CASSPGPYNSPLHF. CDR3 in DNA: TGTGCCAGCAGTCCTGGTCCATACAATTCACCCCTCCACTTT. The chain joins TRBV6-1 to TRBJ1-6; no firm D call. Trimming cost V 5 bases and J 7 bases, with 12 bases left between them. The CDR3 contains 14 residues. Germline lookup yields CDR1 MNHNS and CDR2 SASEGT.

The chain employs TRBV5-6 and TRBJ2-7, with 9 nucleotides matching TRBD1. Germline CDR1 reads SGHDT; CDR2 reads YYEEEE. The CDR3 spans 15 residues. V lost 4 bases, J lost 2 bases, and 7 bases stayed unmatched. CDR3 protein: CASSLGQGTPYEQYF. The CDR3, as DNA: TGTGCCAGCAGCCTCGGACAGGGGACCCCCTACGAGCAGTACTTC.

This rearrangement joins TRBV28 to TRBJ1-2; no clear D. CDR3 length equals 12 residues. Trimming took off 3 bases at V and 8 bases at J, with 10 bases between the two ends. CDR1 is MDHEN, CDR2 SYDVKM, per germline. CDR3 nucleotide sequence: TGTGCCAGCAGTTTTGGTGGGATCGGCTACACCTTC. Protein product: CASSFGGIGYTF.

The chain employs TRBV5-1 and TRBJ2-7; 10 nucleotides agree with TRBD2. CDR1 is SGHRS, CDR2 YFSETQ, per germline. V trimming: 4 bases; J trimming: 3 bases; junction bases outside the gene matches: 10. The CDR3 loop spans 16 amino acids. CDR3 DNA sequence: TGCGCCAGCAGCATTGGTAGGGCTAGCGGGAGCTACGAGCAGTACTTC. Amino acid sequence: CASSIGRASGSYEQYF.

The rearrangement joins TRBV19 to TRBJ2-1, with 10 bases that match TRBD1. Germline values: CDR1 LNHDA, CDR2 SQIVND (reference sequence). Germline trimming cut 5 bases from V and 7 bases from J; bases unmatched to any gene: 5. The CDR3 loop spans 14 amino acids. DNA of the CDR3: TGTGCCAGTAGTGTCGGACAGGGGGGGAATGAGCAGTTCTTC. Its translation: CASSVGQGGNEQFF.